The text below deals with one T cell receptor beta chain. The data originate from a study of blood T cell repertoires in COVID-19. Study summary: Researchers got acute and convalescent COVID-19 samples from the United States, Italy and Spain. In each case, the material was cDNA or gDNA derived from T cells, B-cell-depleted T cells, or PBMCs.

CDR3 length: 15 residues. Trimming took 6 bases from V and 5 from J; bases not matched to a gene: 11. Germline V gives CDR1 LNHDA, CDR2 SQIVND (reference sequence). Original handling: The authors estimated nucleated cell counts from reference gene primer amplification. Method: immunoSEQ multiplex PCR; TCRdb's copy keeps in-frame clones and lacks some. The DNA was the basis for D and trimming; V, J and clone size are from that table. The data show some 200,000 clones, just under 90% seen once. The clonotype was recovered from a woman aged 18 to 35 who had recovered from COVID-19. V gene TRBV19 combines with J gene TRBJ2-5; 8 bases are a match to TRBD1. Sequenced input: peripheral blood. The CDR3 DNA follows: TGTGCCAGTAGCCGCTGGCAGGGGGCAGGGGAGACCCAGTACTTC. It is translated as CASSRWQGAGETQYF. Complete variable domain (other parts from reference TRBV19 and TRBJ2-5): DGGITQSPKYLFRKEGQNVTLSCEQNLNHDAMYWYRQDPGQGLRLIYYSQIVNDFQKGDIAEGYSVSREKKESFPLTVTSAQKNPTAFYLCASSRWQGAGETQYFGPGTRLLVL.